Shown below are 2 T cell receptor beta chains from a single sample sequenced in a study of OX40 agonist ivuxolimab in advanced cancers. Clones were sequenced by immunoSEQ multiplex PCR, and TCRdb holds only the in-frame ones, with some missing. Of roughly 70,000 clones in the sample, approximately 88% were seen once. The sequencing used CD4+ or CD8+ T cells sorted from blood, collected in a trial of the OX40 agonist ivuxolimab. The receptors come from an adult with an advanced solid tumor such as melanoma, head and neck, liver or kidney cancer.

This chain uses TRBV5-6 with TRBJ1-1, with unresolved D. CDR1 SGHDT and CDR2 YYEEEE come from the germline V gene. This CDR3 contains 14 residues. The V and J ends lost 0 bases and 0 bases respectively, with 6 bases between them. As DNA, the CDR3 is TGTGCCAGCAGCTTGGTACTGATGAACACTGAAGCTTTCTTT. This encodes CASSLVLMNTEAFF.

The V call is TRBV18, the J call TRBJ1-6; 7 nucleotides align to TRBD1. Germline values: CDR1 KGHSH, CDR2 LQKENI. The CDR3 covers 17 residues. Trimming removed 2 bases from V and 3 bases from J; junction bases left unmatched: 7. The CDR3 loop reads CASSPIRGQVYNSPLHF. The CDR3 nucleotides read TGTGCCAGCTCACCAATAAGGGGGCAAGTCTATAATTCACCCCTCCACTTT.